This entry lists 5 T cell receptor beta chains sequenced from one sample in a study of cytomegalovirus exposure and HLA in healthy donors. The PCR was carried out with 60 Vbeta primers and 13 Jbeta primers. TCRdb's copy holds only in-frame clones and misses some; the assay was immunoSEQ multiplex PCR. The repertoire holds over 150,000 clones, with roughly 83% as singletons. Sequenced material: PBMCs. The receptors stem from a boy aged 2 to 9 in good health and CMV-seronegative.

The rearrangement joins TRBV13 to TRBJ2-1, with 11 bases matching TRBD2. The CDR3 length is 15 residues. From germline, CDR1 is PRHDT and CDR2 FYEKMQ (reference sequence). V dropped 4 bases and J dropped 7; count of bases not matched to a gene: 6. Written as DNA, the CDR3 is TGTGCCAGCAGCTCTGGACTAGCGGGCAAGAATGAGCAGTTCTTC. Protein sequence: CASSSGLAGKNEQFF.

The V call is TRBV11-2, the J call TRBJ2-7; TRBD2 might be the D (5 bases). The CDR3 is made up of 15 amino acids. Germline V lookup: CDR1 SGHAT, CDR2 FQNNGV. The germline V and J ends were trimmed by 5 bases and 2 bases, with 16 bases remaining between them. Here the CDR3 DNA reads TGTGCCAGCAGCGTCCGTTGGGAGTTCCCCTACGAGCAGTACTTC. It encodes CASSVRWEFPYEQYF. Complete variable domain (other parts from reference TRBV11-2 and TRBJ2-7): EAGVAQSPRYKIIEKRQSVAFWCNPISGHATLYWYQQILGQGPKLLIQFQNNGVVDDSQLPKDRFSAERLKGVDSTLKIQPAKLEDSAVYLCASSVRWEFPYEQYFGPGTRLTVT.

This clone was detected only a few times. The chain recombines TRBV4-3 with TRBJ1-1, with 7 bases aligning to TRBD1. Unmatched junction bases numbered 2, after V lost 3 bases and J lost 4 bases. Germline lookup yields CDR1 LGHNA and CDR2 YSLEER. The CDR3 length is 13 residues. Here the CDR3 DNA reads TGCGCCAGCAGCCACGACAGGGTCACTGAAGCTTTCTTT. It is translated as CASSHDRVTEAFF.

This rearrangement joins TRBV5-4 to TRBJ2-1, with 12 bases aligning to TRBD2. With 4 bases clipped from V and 3 bases from J, the junction kept 5 bases outside the gene matches. Germline CDR1 reads SGHNT; CDR2 reads YYREEE (reference sequence). CDR3 length: 16 amino acids. The DNA for the CDR3 is TGTGCCAGCAGCCGGACTAGCGGGGATAGCTACAATGAGCAGTTCTTC. It translates to CASSRTSGDSYNEQFF.

The chain couples TRBV27 to TRBJ1-5, with 7 bases aligning to TRBD1. Trimming took 6 bases from V and 4 from J; bases not matched to a gene: 6. The CDR3 is made up of 14 amino acids. Germline V gene sequence: CDR1 MNHEY, CDR2 SMNVEV (reference sequence). CDR3 protein: CASSPDRANQPQHF. The CDR3 region has the DNA TGTGCCAGCAGCCCCGACAGGGCTAATCAGCCCCAGCATTTT.